Sequencing of this TCR beta chain was carried out in a study of cytomegalovirus exposure and HLA in healthy donors. Study at large: About 80 million unique TCRs from HLA-typed donors were held in an early data release. Notes on the study in general: Likely technical artifact: a cluster of highly shared sequence variants. Through in vitro validation, a few CMV-associated chains were shown to be specific for CMV antigens.

PCR was performed using 60 Vbeta and 13 Jbeta primers. Generated by immunoSEQ multiplex PCR, the TCRdb table keeps only in-frame clones and is missing some. The repertoire holds under 200,000 clones, with around 80% as singletons. Worth noting for this clone: Its antigen is undetermined.

This TCR came from a male donor in good health and CMV-seropositive. Sequenced input: PBMCs.

CDR3 coding DNA: TGTGCCAGCAGCTTATCCGGGACAGGATTCCGCAAACTGTTTTTT. It is translated as CASSLSGTGFRKLFF. The chain combines TRBV7-9 with TRBJ1-4, with 8 bases aligning to TRBD1. V lost 2 bases, J lost 11 bases, and 10 bases stayed unmatched. The CDR3 loop spans 15 amino acids. The germline CDR1 and CDR2 sequences are SEHNR and FQNEAQ (reference sequence).